One and the same sample provided the 16 T cell receptor beta chains below, sequenced in a study of quantifying T cell responses using KT2 cells. Background on the study: RNA was reverse transcribed with TCR alpha and beta constant-region primers.

A single-stranded UMI oligo with SP2 sequence was ligated to cDNA 3' ends. First-round PCR used three to four cycles and beta primers RC1.1 and RC1.2 covering TRBC1 and TRBC2. MiXCR, run by TCRdb on the UMI-ligation and nested PCR reads, gives a single entry per CDR3 protein. The sample contains just under 50,000 distinct CDR3 sequences, around 10% of which appear only once. The sequenced sample consisted of PBMCs spiked with cells of the T cell clone KT2. The receptor set was obtained from a human donor.

This rearrangement joins TRBV19 to TRBJ2-3; D may be TRBD1 (5 bases). The CDR3 loop spans 15 amino acids. Germline V gene sequence: CDR1 LNHDA, CDR2 SQIVND (reference sequence). The germline V and J ends were trimmed by 7 bases and 6 bases, with 20 bases remaining between them. The CDR3 DNA reads as TGTGCCAGTACTCCGACTGGGGCACCCGGGGATACGCAGTATTTT. This sequence encodes CASTPTGAPGDTQYF. The complete variable domain, with remaining parts taken from reference TRBV19 and TRBJ2-3, reads DGGITQSPKYLFRKEGQNVTLSCEQNLNHDAMYWYRQDPGQGLRLIYYSQIVNDFQKGDIAEGYSVSREKKESFPLTVTSAQKNPTAFYLCASTPTGAPGDTQYFGPGTRLTVL.

This clonotype was recorded many times. This CDR3 is CSAGRTDTDTQYF. Written as DNA, the CDR3 is TGCAGTGCGGGAAGGACAGACACAGATACGCAGTATTTT. The genes are TRBV20-1 and TRBJ2-3, with D possibly TRBD1 on 6 matching bases. V was cut by 6 bases and J by 2 bases, with 12 bases left in between. The CDR3 loop spans 13 amino acids. Germline-derived CDR1 and CDR2 are DFQATT and SNEGSKA (reference sequence).

A remark on this clonotype: A much larger clone lies a single base off, so this may be a read error. This chain's CDR3 is CSATLPGLAGGDTHYF. The DNA of the CDR3 is TGCAGTGCTACCCTCCCCGGACTAGCGGGGGGAGATACGCACTATTTT. The chain joins TRBV20-1 to TRBJ2-3, with TRBD2 identical over 14 bases. From germline, CDR1 is DFQATT and CDR2 SNEGSKA (reference sequence). The CDR3 runs to 16 residues.

This clonotype has at least ten counts. This sequence joins TRBV4-2 and TRBJ2-1; D assignment may be TRBD1 or TRBD2 (5 bases each). Deletions cut 1 base from V and 3 bases from J, with 10 bases between. The CDR3 has 15 residues. Germline V gene data show CDR1 as LGHNA and CDR2 as YNFKEQ. CDR3 in amino acids: CASSQAAGGYNEQFF. In DNA form, the CDR3 reads TGTGCCAGCAGCCAAGCGGCTGGGGGCTACAATGAGCAGTTCTTC.

The chain recombines TRBV20-1 with TRBJ1-1; a weak D match, TRBD1 (5 bases). Germline V gene sequence: CDR1 DFQATT, CDR2 SNEGSKA (reference sequence). Trimming shortened V by 1 base and J by 2 bases, and 8 bases separated the two germline ends. The CDR3 covers 13 residues. The CDR3 reads CSARVRANTEAFF. CDR3 bases: TGCAGTGCTAGAGTCAGGGCAAACACTGAAGCTTTCTTT.

A word on this clonotype: This may arise from a read error, as a much more abundant clone is one base away. The chain carries TRBV7-6 and TRBJ2-7; D ambiguous. Trimming stripped 8 bases from V and 3 bases from J, with 8 bases between. The germline CDR1 and CDR2 sequences are SGHVS and FNYEAQ. The CDR3 sequence is 11 residues long. CDR3 bases: TGTGCCAGCGCTGACATCTACGAGCAGTACTTC. It specifies CASADIYEQYF.

This clonotype was detected a few times. This rearrangement joins TRBV28 to TRBJ1-5; D might be TRBD1 (5 bases). V was pared by 4 bases and J by 3 bases, with 19 bases between. The CDR3 is 17 residues long. Germline assignment: CDR1 MDHEN and CDR2 SYDVKM. CDR3 nucleotides: TGTGCCAGCAGTTCCAGCGGGGCTAAGCAATCCAATCAGCCCCAGCATTTT. Translating gives CASSSSGAKQSNQPQHF. The full variable domain, with the rest looked up from reference TRBV28 and TRBJ1-5, is DVKVTQSSRYLVKRTGEKVFLECVQDMDHENMFWYRQDPGLGLRLIYFSYDVKMKEKGDIPEGYSVSREKKERFSLILESASTNQTSMYLCASSSSGAKQSNQPQHFGDGTRLSIL.

This clonotype was counted many times. This sequence joins TRBV20-1 and TRBJ1-1, with 7 bases lining up with TRBD1. V trimming: 0 bases; J trimming: 6 bases; junction bases outside the gene matches: 7. Per germline, CDR1 DFQATT and CDR2 SNEGSKA (reference sequence). This CDR3 is built from 14 residues. CDR3 region: CSARDLGGRAEAFF. The DNA for the CDR3 is TGCAGTGCTAGAGACCTAGGGGGCCGGGCTGAAGCTTTCTTT.

This clonotype turned up a few times. The rearrangement links TRBV11-2 to TRBJ2-1; 7 bases match TRBD1. The germline CDR1 and CDR2 sequences are SGHAT and FQNNGV. Trimming took 7 bases from V and 4 from J; bases not matched to a gene: 19. The CDR3 runs 18 residues. This CDR3 reads CASTNTDGTDLLYNEQFF. CDR3 bases: TGTGCCAGCACCAATACCGACGGGACAGATTTGTTGTACAATGAGCAGTTCTTC.

This clonotype has ten or more counts. The genes are TRBV2 and TRBJ2-7, with a weak D call TRBD2 (6 bases). Per the germline V gene, CDR1 is SNHLY and CDR2 is FYNNEI. There are 15 residues in the CDR3. Trimming left V 4 bases short and J 4 bases short, with 17 bases between. The CDR3 DNA sequence: TGTGCCAGCAGTGCTCACCGCGGAGGGTCGTACGAGCAGTACTTC. Translation: CASSAHRGGSYEQYF.

Note on this clonotype: This may come from a read error, since a much larger clone is one base off. This rearrangement joins TRBV5-1 to TRBJ2-7; a weak D match, TRBD1 (6 bases). The germline V and J ends were trimmed by 4 bases and 4 bases, with 15 bases remaining between them. CDR1 is SGHRS, CDR2 YFSETQ, per germline. The CDR3 has 14 amino acids. CDR3 nucleotide sequence: TGCGCCAGCAGCACAGACAGGAGGAATTACGAGCAGTACTTC. This sequence encodes CASSTDRRNYEQYF.

This sequence joins TRBV7-2 and TRBJ2-3; tentative D call: TRBD1 (6 bases). Germline assignment: CDR1 SGHTA and CDR2 FQGNSA. The V and J ends lost 1 base and 2 bases respectively, with 10 bases between them. This CDR3 is built from 15 residues. CDR3 coding DNA: TGTGCCAGCAGCTTAGGTTGGGGGCCCACAGATACGCAGTATTTT. This gives the protein CASSLGWGPTDTQYF.

This clonotype was recorded at least ten times. The chain combines TRBV12-3 or TRBV12-4 with TRBJ2-1, with 10 bases fitting TRBD1. The V gene end was trimmed by 5 bases and the J gene end by 6 bases; junction bases not matched to a gene: 7. CDR3 size: 15 residues. The CDR3 nucleotides read TGTGCCAGCAGTCAGGGGACAGGGGTAGGCAATGAGCAGTTCTTC. Translation: CASSQGTGVGNEQFF.

The J gene is TRBJ1-5, the V gene TRBV5-1; 7 bases line up with TRBD1. Germline CDR1 SGHRS, CDR2 YFSETQ. CDR3 length equals 17 residues. V was clipped by 4 bases and J by 1 base; unmatched bases: 11. Here the CDR3 reads CASSPTTGSFSNQPQHF. CDR3 bases: TGCGCCAGCAGCCCTACGACAGGGTCATTCAGCAATCAGCCCCAGCATTTT.

The rearrangement joins TRBV6-2 or TRBV6-3 to TRBJ2-7; tentative D call: TRBD1 (6 bases). The CDR3 has 14 residues. Germline V gives CDR1 MNHEY, CDR2 SVGEGT. The V gene lost 5 bases and the J gene lost 5 bases, with 16 bases spanning the gap. The CDR3 DNA reads as TGTGCCAGCAGTGAATCTGGGGGCCGAAACGAGCAGTACTTC. Encoded protein: CASSESGGRNEQYF.

There are many counts of this clonotype. This sequence joins TRBV15 and TRBJ2-1; no clear D. The CDR3 totals 17 residues. From germline, CDR1 is LNHNV and CDR2 YYDKDF (reference sequence). V was trimmed by 0 bases and J by 6 bases, leaving 18 bases between them. CDR3 nucleotide sequence: TGTGCCACCAGCAGAGATCTCGAAGCGAGAGGATCCAATGAGCAGTTCTTC. Translated: CATSRDLEARGSNEQFF.